A selection of T cell receptor beta chains follows, all from one sample in a study of cytomegalovirus exposure and HLA in healthy donors. TCRdb's copy holds only in-frame clones and misses some; the assay was immunoSEQ multiplex PCR. Of 160,000 or so clones in the sample, about 78% are singletons; the top ten hold under 2.5%. Sequenced sample: PBMCs. These receptors were taken from a man aged 60 to 75 in good health and CMV-seronegative. Each CDR3 is given with its conserved first and last residue. D genes are given only for firm matches. Only part of the rows carry a size: once, few, many, or a class if the clone is expanded.

D gene: .; V gene: TRBV7-3; J gene: TRBJ2-3; clone size: .; CDR3 protein: CASSLREGDTQYF; CDR3 DNA: TGTGCCAGCAGCTTGAGGGAAGGGGATACGCAGTATTTT
D gene: TRBD1; V gene: TRBV19; J gene: TRBJ1-6; clone size: .; CDR3 protein: CASSIRGGAGTSPLHF; CDR3 DNA: TGTGCCAGTAGTATCCGAGGGGGCGCTGGGACTTCACCCCTCCACTTT
D gene: TRBD1; V gene: TRBV27; J gene: TRBJ1-1; clone size: .; CDR3 protein: CASSLSRRQGNTEAFF; CDR3 DNA: TGTGCCAGCAGTTTATCCCGGAGACAGGGGAACACTGAAGCTTTCTTT
D gene: TRBD2; V gene: TRBV6-1; J gene: TRBJ2-7; clone size: .; CDR3 protein: CASSAAVAGVEQYF; CDR3 DNA: TGTGCCAGCAGTGCAGCGGTAGCGGGAGTTGAGCAGTACTTC
D gene: .; V gene: TRBV6-1; J gene: TRBJ2-7; clone size: .; CDR3 protein: CASLARGLYEQYF; CDR3 DNA: TGTGCCAGCCTAGCCAGGGGTCTCTACGAGCAGTACTTC
D gene: .; V gene: TRBV7-9; J gene: TRBJ2-7; clone size: .; CDR3 protein: CASSSLNEQYF; CDR3 DNA: TGTGCCAGCAGCTCCTTGAACGAGCAGTACTTC
D gene: .; V gene: TRBV6-5; J gene: TRBJ1-5; clone size: .; CDR3 protein: CASGRGLNSNQPQNF; CDR3 DNA: TGTGCCAGCGGGAGGGGACTTAATAGCAATCAGCCCCAGAATTTT
D gene: .; V gene: TRBV18; J gene: TRBJ1-1; clone size: .; CDR3 protein: CASSPTGNTEAFF; CDR3 DNA: TGTGCCAGCTCACCAACGGGGAACACTGAAGCTTTCTTT
D gene: .; V gene: TRBV5-6; J gene: TRBJ2-1; clone size: .; CDR3 protein: CASSLTDSSEQFF; CDR3 DNA: TGTGCCAGCAGCCTAACGGACAGTTCTGAGCAGTTCTTC
D gene: .; V gene: TRBV7-2; J gene: TRBJ2-7; clone size: .; CDR3 protein: CASSLAPGYEQYF; CDR3 DNA: TGTGCCAGCAGCTTAGCCCCCGGCTACGAGCAGTACTTC
D gene: TRBD2; V gene: TRBV7-2; J gene: TRBJ2-5; clone size: few; CDR3 protein: CASSFSSGQETQYF; CDR3 DNA: TGTGCCAGCAGCTTCTCTAGCGGCCAAGAGACCCAGTACTTC
D gene: TRBD2; V gene: TRBV19; J gene: TRBJ2-1; clone size: .; CDR3 protein: CASSIGSSGGNEQFF; CDR3 DNA: TGTGCCAGTAGTATAGGATCTAGCGGGGGGAATGAGCAGTTCTTC